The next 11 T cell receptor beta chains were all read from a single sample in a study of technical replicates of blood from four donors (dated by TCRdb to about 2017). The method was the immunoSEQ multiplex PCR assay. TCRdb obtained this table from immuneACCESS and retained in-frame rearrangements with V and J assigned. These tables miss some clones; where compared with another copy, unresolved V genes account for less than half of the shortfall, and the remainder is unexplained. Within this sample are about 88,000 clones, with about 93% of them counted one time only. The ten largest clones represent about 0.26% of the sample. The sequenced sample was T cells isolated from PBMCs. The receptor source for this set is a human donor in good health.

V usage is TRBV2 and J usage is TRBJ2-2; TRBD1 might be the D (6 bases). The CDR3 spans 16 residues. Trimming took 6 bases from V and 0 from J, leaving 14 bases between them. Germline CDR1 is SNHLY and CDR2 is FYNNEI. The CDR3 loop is CASSARTASNTGELFF. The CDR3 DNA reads TGTGCCAGCAGCGCCCGGACAGCGTCGAACACCGGGGAGCTGTTTTTT.

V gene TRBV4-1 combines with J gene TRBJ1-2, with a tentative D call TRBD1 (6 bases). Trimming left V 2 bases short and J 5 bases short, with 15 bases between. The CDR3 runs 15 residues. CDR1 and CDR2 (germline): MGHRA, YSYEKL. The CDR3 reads CASSQKIQGLYGYTF. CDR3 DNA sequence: TGCGCCAGCAGCCAAAAAATACAGGGCCTATATGGCTACACCTTC.

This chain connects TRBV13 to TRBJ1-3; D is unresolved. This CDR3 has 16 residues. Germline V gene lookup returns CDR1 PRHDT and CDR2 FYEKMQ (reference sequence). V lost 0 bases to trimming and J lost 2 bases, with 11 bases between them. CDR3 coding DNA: TGTGCCAGCAGCTTAGGCGGTGAACTTCCTGGAAACACCATATATTTT. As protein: CASSLGGELPGNTIYF.

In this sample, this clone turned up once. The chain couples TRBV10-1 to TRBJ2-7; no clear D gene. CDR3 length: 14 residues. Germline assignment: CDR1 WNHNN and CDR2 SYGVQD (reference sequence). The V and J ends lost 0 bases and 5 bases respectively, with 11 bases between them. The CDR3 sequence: CASSESSQVDEQYF. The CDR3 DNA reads TGCGCCAGCAGTGAGTCGAGTCAGGTAGACGAGCAGTACTTC.

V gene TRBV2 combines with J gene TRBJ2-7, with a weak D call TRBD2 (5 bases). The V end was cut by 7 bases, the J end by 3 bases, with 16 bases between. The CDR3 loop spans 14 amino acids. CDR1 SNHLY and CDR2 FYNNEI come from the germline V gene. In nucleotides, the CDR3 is TGTGCCAGCAAGTTAGCGCCGCAAAACTACGAGCAGTACTTC. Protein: CASKLAPQNYEQYF.

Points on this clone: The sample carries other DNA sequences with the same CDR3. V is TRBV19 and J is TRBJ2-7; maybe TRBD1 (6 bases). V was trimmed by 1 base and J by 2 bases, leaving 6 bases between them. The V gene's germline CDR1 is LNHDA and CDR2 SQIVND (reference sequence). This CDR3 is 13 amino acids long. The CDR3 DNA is TGTGCCAGTAGTATAGGACAGGCCTACGAGCAGTACTTC. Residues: CASSIGQAYEQYF.

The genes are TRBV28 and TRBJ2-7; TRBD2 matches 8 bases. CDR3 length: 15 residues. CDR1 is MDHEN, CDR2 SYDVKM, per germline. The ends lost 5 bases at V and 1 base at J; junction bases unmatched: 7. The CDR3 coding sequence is TGTGCCAGCAGTCCACCGGGGGGGAAATCCTACGAGCAGTACTTC. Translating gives CASSPPGGKSYEQYF.

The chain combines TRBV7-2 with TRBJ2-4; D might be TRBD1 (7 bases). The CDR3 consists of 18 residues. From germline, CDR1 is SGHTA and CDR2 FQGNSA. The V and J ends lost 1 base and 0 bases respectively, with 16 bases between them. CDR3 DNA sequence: TGTGCCAGCAGCTTAGACAGGGGAGGCAGCTTAGCCAAAAACATTCAGTACTTC. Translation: CASSLDRGGSLAKNIQYF. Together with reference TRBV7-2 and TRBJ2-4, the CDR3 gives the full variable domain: GAGVSQSPSNKVTEKGKDVELRCDPISGHTALYWYRQSLGQGLEFLIYFQGNSAPDKSGLPSDRFSAERTGGSVSTLTIQRTQQEDSAVYLCASSLDRGGSLAKNIQYFGAGTRLSVL.

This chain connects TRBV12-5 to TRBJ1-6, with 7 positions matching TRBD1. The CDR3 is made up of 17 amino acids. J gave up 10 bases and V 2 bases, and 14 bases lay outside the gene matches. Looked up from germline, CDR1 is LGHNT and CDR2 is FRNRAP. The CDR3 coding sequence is TGTGCTAGTGGTTTGACACTGACAGGGACAGAGGGATCACCCCTCCACTTT. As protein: CASGLTLTGTEGSPLHF.

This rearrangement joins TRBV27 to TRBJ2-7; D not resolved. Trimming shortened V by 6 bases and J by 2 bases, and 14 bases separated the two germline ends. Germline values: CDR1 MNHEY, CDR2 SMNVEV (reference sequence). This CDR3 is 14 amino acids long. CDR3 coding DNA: TGTGCCAGCAGCTCACCCCTAAAAACCTACGAGCAGTACTTC. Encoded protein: CASSSPLKTYEQYF.

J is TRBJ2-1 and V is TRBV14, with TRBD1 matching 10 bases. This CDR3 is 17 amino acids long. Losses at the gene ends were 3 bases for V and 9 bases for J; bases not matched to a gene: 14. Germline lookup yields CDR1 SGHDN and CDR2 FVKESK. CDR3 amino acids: CASSHWRGQGTSGEQFF. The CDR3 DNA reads TGTGCCAGCAGCCATTGGAGGGGACAGGGGACCTCTGGTGAGCAGTTCTTC. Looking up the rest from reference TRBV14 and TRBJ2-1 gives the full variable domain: EAGVTQFPSHSVIEKGQTVTLRCDPISGHDNLYWYRRVMGKEIKFLLHFVKESKQDESGMPNNRFLAERTGGTYSTLKVQPAELEDSGVYFCASSHWRGQGTSGEQFFGPGTRLTVL.